The rows below give T cell receptor beta chains drawn from one sample of a study of cytomegalovirus exposure and HLA in healthy donors. Method: immunoSEQ multiplex PCR; TCRdb's copy keeps in-frame clones and lacks some. The sample has approximately 210,000 clones, about four fifths seen once; the top ten hold around 1%. Material: PBMCs. All receptors derive from a woman aged 40 to 55 in good health and CMV-seronegative. Both conserved end residues are part of each CDR3. The order of the fields is clone size, J gene, D gene, V gene, CDR3 protein, CDR3 DNA. A D gene is named only where the DNA matches it firmly. Clone sizes are given selectively: once, few, many, or a class where the clone is expanded.

NA | TRBJ2-2 | NA | TRBV6-5 | CASSDSLGELFF | TGTGCCAGCAGCGACTCTCTCGGGGAGCTGTTTTTT
NA | TRBJ1-1 | NA | TRBV19 | CASSPQGTGTEAFF | TGTGCCAGTAGTCCCCAGGGGACGGGAACTGAAGCTTTCTTT
NA | TRBJ2-7 | NA | TRBV5-1 | CASSFQGTPNEQYF | TGCGCCAGCAGTTTCCAGGGCACCCCCAACGAGCAGTACTTC
NA | TRBJ1-4 | NA | TRBV9 | CASSDREEKLFF | TGTGCCAGCAGCGACAGGGAAGAAAAACTGTTTTTT
NA | TRBJ2-1 | TRBD2 | TRBV19 | CASSIQGGTSYNEQFF | TGTGCCAGTAGTATACAGGGAGGGACGTCCTACAATGAGCAGTTCTTC
NA | TRBJ2-3 | NA | TRBV30 | CAWSVAVRDTQYF | TGTGCCTGGAGTGTAGCGGTCAGAGATACGCAGTATTTT
NA | TRBJ2-1 | NA | TRBV4-1 | CASSQVGTRIRGVNEQFF | TGCGCCAGCAGCCAGGTGGGGACCCGCATCAGGGGGGTGAATGAGCAGTTCTTC
once | TRBJ2-6 | TRBD1 | TRBV11-3 | CASSGWTGRTTGANVLTF | TGTGCCAGCAGCGGATGGACAGGGCGGACAACTGGGGCCAACGTCCTGACTTTC
NA | TRBJ2-5 | TRBD1 | TRBV5-1 | CASSREGGQGFSETQYF | TGTGCCAGCAGCCGGGAAGGGGGACAGGGGTTTTCAGAGACCCAGTACTTC
NA | TRBJ2-3 | NA | TRBV30 | CAWAKSGAQTDTQYF | TGTGCCTGGGCAAAATCAGGGGCTCAGACAGATACGCAGTATTTT
few | TRBJ2-3 | NA | TRBV7-9 | CASSPKWADTQYF | TGTGCCAGCAGCCCAAAGTGGGCGGATACGCAGTATTTT
NA | TRBJ2-7 | TRBD1 | TRBV6-5 | CASRTGGFYYEQYF | TGTGCCAGCAGGACAGGGGGCTTTTATTACGAGCAGTACTTC
NA | TRBJ2-3 | TRBD2 | TRBV14 | CASSQAGGYDTQYF | TGTGCCAGCAGTCAAGCGGGAGGATATGATACGCAGTATTTT
NA | TRBJ2-5 | NA | TRBV9 | CASSVQGLQETQYF | TGTGCCAGCAGCGTCCAGGGTTTACAAGAGACCCAGTACTTC
NA | TRBJ2-3 | NA | TRBV19 | CASSRIQGGESTDTQYF | TGTGCCAGTAGTAGAATCCAGGGGGGTGAGAGCACAGATACGCAGTATTTT
NA | TRBJ1-1 | NA | TRBV19 | CASSVSAGQGTEAFF | TGTGCCAGTAGTGTCTCCGCTGGGCAGGGCACTGAAGCTTTCTTT
few | TRBJ2-1 | NA | TRBV7-3 | CASSLSSSYNEQFF | TGTGCCAGCAGCTTAAGCAGTTCCTACAATGAGCAGTTCTTC
NA | TRBJ2-3 | NA | TRBV29-1 | CSVFGGLTDTQYF | TGCAGCGTTTTCGGGGGGCTTACAGATACGCAGTATTTT
NA | TRBJ1-4 | TRBD1 | TRBV6-1 | CASSWTGGLNEKLFF | TGTGCCAGCAGTTGGACAGGGGGTCTTAATGAAAAACTGTTTTTT
NA | TRBJ2-3 | TRBD1 | TRBV9 | CASSPQGASDTQYF | TGTGCCAGCAGCCCTCAGGGGGCGTCAGATACGCAGTATTTT
NA | TRBJ2-2 | NA | TRBV10-3 | CAITGTTNTGELFF | TGTGCCATCACAGGGACAACGAACACCGGGGAGCTGTTTTTT
NA | TRBJ1-1 | NA | TRBV7-2 | CANKLTGRATEAFF | TGTGCCAACAAACTGACAGGACGGGCTACTGAAGCTTTCTTT
once | TRBJ2-1 | NA | TRBV2 | CASSYPKNEQFF | TGTGCCAGCAGCTACCCTAAAAATGAGCAGTTCTTC
NA | TRBJ2-1 | NA | TRBV21-1 | CASSAGTPLYNEQFF | TGTGCCAGCAGCGCCGGGACACCTCTCTACAATGAGCAGTTCTTC
NA | TRBJ2-5 | NA | TRBV7-3 | CASSETREETQYF | TGTGCCAGCAGCGAGACTCGGGAAGAGACCCAGTACTTC
NA | TRBJ2-7 | NA | TRBV11-3 | CASTPQTSSEQYF | TGTGCCAGCACCCCACAGACTAGTTCCGAGCAGTACTTC
NA | TRBJ2-7 | NA | TRBV27 | CASSLVVRSHEQYF | TGTGCCAGCAGTCTCGTTGTGAGGTCCCACGAGCAGTACTTC
NA | TRBJ1-2 | NA | TRBV15 | CATSRDPQIPYGYTF | TGTGCCACCAGCAGAGATCCGCAGATACCCTATGGCTACACCTTC
NA | TRBJ1-4 | TRBD1 | TRBV5-1 | CASSPTGDWREKLFF | TGCGCCAGCAGCCCCACAGGGGATTGGCGTGAAAAACTGTTTTTT
NA | TRBJ1-2 | NA | TRBV11-2 | CASSPRRAEGYTF | TGTGCCAGCAGCCCCCGGCGGGCGGAGGGCTACACCTTC
NA | TRBJ1-2 | NA | TRBV7-9 | CSSSFTGSAYGYTF | TGTTCCAGCAGCTTTACAGGGAGCGCGTATGGCTACACCTTC
NA | TRBJ1-4 | NA | TRBV4-3 | CASREGGNNEKLFF | TGCGCCAGCAGAGAGGGGGGGAATAATGAAAAACTGTTTTTT
NA | TRBJ2-7 | TRBD2 | TRBV29-1 | CSVASGLQYF | TGCAGCGTCGCTAGCGGCTTACAGTACTTC
few | TRBJ2-5 | TRBD1 | TRBV7-3 | CASSPHGGTTGGMGETQYF | TGTGCCAGCAGCCCGCACGGGGGCACTACAGGGGGCATGGGAGAGACCCAGTACTTC
few | TRBJ1-2 | NA | TRBV4-3 | CASSQGVGSGYTF | TGCGCCAGCAGCCAAGGAGTGGGCAGTGGCTACACCTTC
NA | TRBJ2-2 | NA | TRBV18 | CASSPYILGRNTGELFF | TGTGCCAGCTCACCTTATATCCTGGGGCGGAACACCGGGGAGCTGTTTTTT
NA | TRBJ2-2 | TRBD1 | TRBV5-4 | CASSFIQGAANTGELFF | TGTGCCAGCAGCTTTATTCAGGGGGCGGCAAACACCGGGGAGCTGTTTTTT
NA | TRBJ2-5 | TRBD1 | TRBV11-3 | CASSPRTGGQETQYF | TGTGCCAGCAGCCCCCGGACAGGGGGTCAAGAGACCCAGTACTTC
NA | TRBJ2-2 | NA | TRBV7-2 | CASSLKGGTGELFF | TGTGCCAGCAGTCTAAAGGGAGGAACCGGGGAGCTGTTTTTT
NA | TRBJ2-7 | NA | TRBV5-1 | CASSLGVAAVPYEQYF | TGCGCCAGCAGCTTGGGAGTCGCGGCTGTTCCCTACGAGCAGTACTTC
NA | TRBJ2-2 | NA | TRBV7-8 | CASSLVVGADTGELFF | TGTGCCAGCAGCTTAGTTGTGGGGGCTGACACCGGGGAGCTGTTTTTT